A single T cell receptor (beta chain) is shown here with its context. The antigen is not known. These data are taken from a study of T cells in Graves' hyperthyroidism and ophthalmopathy. Study-wide results and caveats: Prediction of ophthalmopathy progression came a median approximately 6.5 months pre-onset.

Using RNA transcripts as the source, TCR beta CDR3 regions were amplified. The HTBI primer set was used in a first-round RT-PCR of the TCR CDR3. MiXCR, run by TCRdb on the multiplex PCR reads, gives a single entry per CDR3 protein. This repertoire shows about 700,000 distinct CDR3 sequences, 12% to 15% found once; its top ten account for roughly 10%. The diagnoses drew upon clinical symptoms, serum thyroxine and TRAb, thyroid ultrasound and orbital computed tomography. The CDR3 spans 15 residues. Looked up from germline, CDR1 is SGHDN and CDR2 is FVKESK. V lost 4 bases and J lost 4; bases outside the gene matches: 5.

This clonotype was obtained from a woman in her late teens or twenties with Graves' hyperthyroidism. V and J are TRBV14 and TRBJ2-5, with TRBD2 matching 11 bases. The sequencing sample was made of blood. This chain's CDR3 is CASSRGTSGRETQYF. CDR3 DNA: TGTGCCAGCAGCCGCGGGACTAGCGGAAGAGAGACCCAGTACTTC.